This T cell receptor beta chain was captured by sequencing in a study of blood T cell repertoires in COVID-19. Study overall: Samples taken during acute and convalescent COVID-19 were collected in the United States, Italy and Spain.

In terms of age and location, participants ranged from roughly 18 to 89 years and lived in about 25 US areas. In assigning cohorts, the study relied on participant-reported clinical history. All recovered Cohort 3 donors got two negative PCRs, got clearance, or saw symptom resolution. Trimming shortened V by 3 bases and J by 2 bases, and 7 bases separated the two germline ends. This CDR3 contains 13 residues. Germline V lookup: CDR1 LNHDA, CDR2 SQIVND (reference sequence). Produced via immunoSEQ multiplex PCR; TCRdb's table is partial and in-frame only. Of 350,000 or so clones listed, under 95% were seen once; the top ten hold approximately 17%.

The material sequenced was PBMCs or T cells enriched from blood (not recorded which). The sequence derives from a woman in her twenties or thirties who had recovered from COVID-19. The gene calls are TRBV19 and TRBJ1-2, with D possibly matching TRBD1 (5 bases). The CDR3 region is CASSMGQNYGYTF. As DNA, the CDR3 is TGTGCCAGTAGTATGGGGCAAAACTATGGCTACACCTTC.